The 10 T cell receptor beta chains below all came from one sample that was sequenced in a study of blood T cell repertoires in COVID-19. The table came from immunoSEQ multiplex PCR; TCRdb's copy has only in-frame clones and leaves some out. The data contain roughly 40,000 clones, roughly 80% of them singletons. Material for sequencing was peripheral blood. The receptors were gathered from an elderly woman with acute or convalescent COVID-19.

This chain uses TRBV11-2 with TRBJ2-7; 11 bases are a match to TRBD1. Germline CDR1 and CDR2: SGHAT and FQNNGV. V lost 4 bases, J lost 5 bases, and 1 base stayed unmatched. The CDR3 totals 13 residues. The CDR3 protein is CASSSDRGHEQYF. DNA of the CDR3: TGTGCCAGCAGCTCGGACAGGGGGCACGAGCAGTACTTC.

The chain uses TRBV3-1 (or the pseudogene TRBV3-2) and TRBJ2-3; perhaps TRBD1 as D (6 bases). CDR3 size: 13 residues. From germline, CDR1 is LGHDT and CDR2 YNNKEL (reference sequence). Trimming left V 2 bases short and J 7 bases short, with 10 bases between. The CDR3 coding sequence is TGTGCCAGCAGCCAACAGGGGCGAAATACGCAGTATTTT. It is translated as CASSQQGRNTQYF.

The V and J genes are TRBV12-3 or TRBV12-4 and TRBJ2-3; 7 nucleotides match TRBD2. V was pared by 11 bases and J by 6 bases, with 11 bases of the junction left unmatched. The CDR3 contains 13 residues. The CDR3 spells CASGEGQRDTQYF. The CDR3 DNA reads TGTGCCTCTGGGGAGGGCCAGAGGGATACGCAGTATTTT.

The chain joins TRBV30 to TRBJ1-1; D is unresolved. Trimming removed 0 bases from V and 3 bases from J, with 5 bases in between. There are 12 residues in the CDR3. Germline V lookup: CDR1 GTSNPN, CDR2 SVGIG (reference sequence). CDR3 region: CAWSVRYTEAFF. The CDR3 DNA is TGTGCCTGGAGTGTACGGTACACTGAAGCTTTCTTT.

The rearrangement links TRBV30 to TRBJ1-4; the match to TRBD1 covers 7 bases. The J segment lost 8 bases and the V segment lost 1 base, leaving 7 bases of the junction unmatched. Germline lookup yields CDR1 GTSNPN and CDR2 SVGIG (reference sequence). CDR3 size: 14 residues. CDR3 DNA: TGTGCCTGGAGTGCAGGGGGAGCGGTCGAAAAACTGTTTTTT. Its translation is CAWSAGGAVEKLFF.

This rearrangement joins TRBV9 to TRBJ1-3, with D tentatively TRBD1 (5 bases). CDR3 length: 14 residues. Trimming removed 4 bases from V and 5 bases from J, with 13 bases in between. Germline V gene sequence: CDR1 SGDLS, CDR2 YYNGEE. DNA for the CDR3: TGTGCCAGCAGCCCCGACAGATTTCGAAACACCATATATTTT. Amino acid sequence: CASSPDRFRNTIYF.

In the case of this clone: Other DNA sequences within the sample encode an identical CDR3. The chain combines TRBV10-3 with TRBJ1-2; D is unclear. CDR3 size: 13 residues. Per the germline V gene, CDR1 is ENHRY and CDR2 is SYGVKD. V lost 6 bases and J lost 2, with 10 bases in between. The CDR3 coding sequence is TGTGCCATCAGCGAGAGTAGAAACTATGGCTACACCTTC. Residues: CAISESRNYGYTF.

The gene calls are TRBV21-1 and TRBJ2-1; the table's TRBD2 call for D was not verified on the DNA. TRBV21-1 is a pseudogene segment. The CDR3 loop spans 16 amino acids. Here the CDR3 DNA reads TGTGCCAGCAGCAAAGTACCTAGCGGGAGTTACAATGAGCAGTTCTTC. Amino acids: CASSKVPSGSYNEQFF.

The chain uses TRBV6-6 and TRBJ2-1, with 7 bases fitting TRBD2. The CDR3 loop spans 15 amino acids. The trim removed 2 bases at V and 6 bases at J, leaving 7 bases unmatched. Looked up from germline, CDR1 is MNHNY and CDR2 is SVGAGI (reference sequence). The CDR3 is CASSYPPPGGNEQFF. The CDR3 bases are TGTGCCAGCAGTTACCCCCCGCCGGGAGGCAATGAGCAGTTCTTC.

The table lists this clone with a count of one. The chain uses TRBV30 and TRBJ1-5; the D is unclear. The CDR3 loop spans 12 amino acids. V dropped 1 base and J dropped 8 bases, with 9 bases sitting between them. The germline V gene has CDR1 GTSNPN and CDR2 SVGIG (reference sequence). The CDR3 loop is CAWSAGKEPQHF. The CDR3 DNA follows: TGTGCCTGGAGTGCGGGGAAGGAGCCCCAGCATTTT.